A selection of T cell receptor beta chains follows, all from one sample in a study of blood T cell repertoires in COVID-19. Produced via immunoSEQ multiplex PCR; TCRdb's table is partial and in-frame only. The table records 140,000 or so clones, 75% to 85% of them present only once. Sequencing was done on a sample of peripheral blood. All receptors come from a man aged 55 to 70 with acute or convalescent COVID-19. Each CDR3 is given with its conserved first and last residue. A D gene is named only where the DNA matches it firmly. Clone sizes are given selectively: once, few, many, or a class where the clone is expanded.

TRBJ2-3,-,12,TRBV29-1,-,TGCAGCGTCGGCGCAGGGACAGATACGCAGTATTTT,CSVGAGTDTQYF
TRBJ2-7,-,13,TRBV29-1,-,TGCAGCGCCGGTCCCGACGGGACCTACGAGCAGTACTTC,CSAGPDGTYEQYF
TRBJ2-1,TRBD2,15,TRBV9,-,TGTGCCAGCAATCGAGGGACTAGCGAGTACAATGAGCAGTTCTTC,CASNRGTSEYNEQFF
TRBJ2-1,TRBD2,15,TRBV14,-,TGTGCCAGCAGCCAAGCGGGAGGGCCGTGGAATGAGCAGTTCTTC,CASSQAGGPWNEQFF
TRBJ2-1,TRBD2,13,TRBV6-5,few,TGTGCCGGCAGACTAGCGGGAAGTACTGAGCAGTTCTTC,CAGRLAGSTEQFF
TRBJ2-7,TRBD2,15,TRBV24-1,-,TGTGCCACCAGCGGCCGGGAGGACGGAGGGGTTGTGCAGTACTTC,CATSGREDGGVVQYF
TRBJ2-3,-,17,TRBV21-1,-,TGTGCCAGCAGCAAGGCCCCACAGGGCGCTAGCACAGATACGCAGTATTTT,CASSKAPQGASTDTQYF
TRBJ2-3,TRBD2,14,TRBV5-6,-,TGTGCCAGCAGCTTGGGGGCGGGAGGGTATACGCAGTATTTT,CASSLGAGGYTQYF
TRBJ1-5,-,15,TRBV19,-,TGTGCCAGTAGCGACCAGGGGTGGGGCAATCAGCCCCAGCATTTT,CASSDQGWGNQPQHF
TRBJ2-5,TRBD1,14,TRBV10-3,-,TGTGCCATCAGGGGGGACAGGGGACAGGAGACCCAGTACTTC,CAIRGDRGQETQYF
TRBJ1-1,-,11,TRBV28,-,TGTGCCAGCAGTTTATCAGCTGAAGCTTTCTTT,CASSLSAEAFF
TRBJ2-1,-,13,TRBV19,once,TGTGCCAGTACCAACAGGGTCTTGAATGAGCAGTTCTTC,CASTNRVLNEQFF
TRBJ2-1,TRBD2,14,TRBV2,-,TGTGCCAGCTCGGCTAGCGGGAGTTGGGATGAGCAGTTCTTC,CASSASGSWDEQFF
TRBJ2-4,TRBD2,16,TRBV7-9,once,TGTGCCAGCAGCCGCGGGGGCGGGGGGACATCAAACATTCAGTACTTC,CASSRGGGGTSNIQYF
TRBJ2-2,-,15,TRBV7-6,-,TGTGCCAGCAGCTCTAGGACGGGGGACACCGGGGAGCTGTTTTTT,CASSSRTGDTGELFF
TRBJ1-2,-,12,TRBV7-9,-,TGTGCCAGCAGCTTGGCCAGCTATGGCTACACCTTC,CASSLASYGYTF
TRBJ1-4,TRBD1,15,TRBV9,-,TGTGCCAGCAGCGCCGGGACAGGTTATAATGAAAAACTGTTTTTT,CASSAGTGYNEKLFF
TRBJ1-2,-,17,TRBV11-2,-,TGTGCCAGCAGCTTAGATAGACAGATTTTCAGTCTCTATGGCTACACCTTC,CASSLDRQIFSLYGYTF
TRBJ2-3,-,15,TRBV7-9,once,TGTGCCAGCAGCTTAGGCACATATAGCACAGATACGCAGTATTTT,CASSLGTYSTDTQYF
TRBJ2-6,-,13,TRBV6-5,-,TGTGCGGCCACAGGATCTGGGGCCAACGTCCTGACTTTC,CAATGSGANVLTF
TRBJ2-5,-,12,TRBV6-6,-,TGTGCCAGCGGGGACTCGGGGGAGACCCAGTACTTC,CASGDSGETQYF
TRBJ2-7,-,15,TRBV4-2,many,TGTGCCAGCAGCCAAGAAGGCGGCTTACTCTACGAGCAGTACTTC,CASSQEGGLLYEQYF
TRBJ2-1,-,16,TRBV28,-,TGTGCCAGCAGTTTGAGCCCCCATCGGGAGAGAGTTGAGCAGTTCTTC,CASSLSPHRERVEQFF
TRBJ1-3,-,15,TRBV10-3,few,TGTGCCATCAGACCGACAGGCAACTCTGGAAACACCATATATTTT,CAIRPTGNSGNTIYF
TRBJ2-1,TRBD2,16,TRBV10-3,-,TGTGCCGTATTCATGACTAGCGGGAGCTCCTACAATGAGCAGTTCTTC,CAVFMTSGSSYNEQFF
TRBJ2-5,-,14,TRBV4-2,-,TGTGCCAGCAGCCAAGGGAGGATCCAAGAGACCCAGTACTTC,CASSQGRIQETQYF
TRBJ2-7,-,13,TRBV18,-,TGTGCCAGCTCACCCGACAGAGTCTACGAGCAGTACTTC,CASSPDRVYEQYF
TRBJ2-1,TRBD2,17,TRBV14,-,TGTGCCAGCAGCCAAGTTGAAACTAGCGGGAGCGGACATGAGCAGTTCTTC,CASSQVETSGSGHEQFF
TRBJ2-1,-,11,TRBV7-2,few,TGTGCCAGCAGCTCCGACAATGAGCAGTTCTTC,CASSSDNEQFF
TRBJ2-5,TRBD2,15,TRBV5-1,few,TGCGCCAGCTTCCGGACTAGCGGCAGGTGGGAGACCCAGTACTTC,CASFRTSGRWETQYF
TRBJ1-6,TRBD1,18,TRBV7-8,-,TGTGCCAGCAGCTTACGGGACAGGGAAATCTCCTATAATTCACCCCTCCACTTT,CASSLRDREISYNSPLHF
TRBJ1-2,-,13,TRBV6-1,-,TGTGCCAGCAGTGAAGGCTGGCACTATGGCTACACCTTC,CASSEGWHYGYTF
TRBJ1-5,-,13,TRBV12-3/TRBV12-4,many,TGTGCCAGCAGTTCTAGCGGGAGGCAGCCCCAGCATTTT,CASSSSGRQPQHF
TRBJ2-7,TRBD1,15,TRBV5-6,-,TGTGCCAGCAGCTCGATGACAGGGGGCAGGGACGAGCAGTACTTC,CASSSMTGGRDEQYF
TRBJ2-7,TRBD1,14,TRBV10-3,few,TGTGCCATAGCTCCGGGACAGGTCTCCTACGAGCAGTACTTC,CAIAPGQVSYEQYF
TRBJ1-5,TRBD1,14,TRBV27,-,TGTGCCAGCAGTCCGGACAGGGGCAATCAGCCCCAGCATTTT,CASSPDRGNQPQHF
TRBJ2-7,TRBD2,14,TRBV11-1,-,TGTGCCACCTCGTCTGGCGGGAGTGAGTACGAGCAGTACTTC,CATSSGGSEYEQYF
TRBJ1-6,-,15,TRBV4-2,once,TGTGCCAGCAGCCAAGCTATAAGTGTCGGTTCACCCCTCCACTTT,CASSQAISVGSPLHF
TRBJ2-7,TRBD2,13,TRBV12-5,-,TGTGCTAGTGGTCGGTCCGGGGGGGACGAGCAGTACTTC,CASGRSGGDEQYF
TRBJ2-7,TRBD1,16,TRBV19,-,TGTGCCAGTAGCGCCTCTAGGGGGCGGACGGCCTACGAGCAGTACTTC,CASSASRGRTAYEQYF
TRBJ2-7,-,11,TRBV29-1,-,TGCAGCGTTGACTCTTCCTACGAGCAGTACTTC,CSVDSSYEQYF
TRBJ2-7,TRBD2,13,TRBV29-1,once,TGCAGCGCCCGACTAGCGGGAGAGTACGAGCAGTACTTC,CSARLAGEYEQYF
TRBJ2-5,TRBD2,17,TRBV3-1/TRBV3-2,-,TGTGCCAGCAGCCCCCGGACGGGGGGGCTACACACAGAGACCCAGTACTTC,CASSPRTGGLHTETQYF
TRBJ1-5,-,15,TRBV30,-,TGTGCCTGGAGTGGCCGTACAGCCAATTATCAGCCCCAGCATTTT,CAWSGRTANYQPQHF
TRBJ1-5,-,16,TRBV4-1,many,TGCGCCAGCAGCCAAGACAGATCTCTTAGCAATCAGCCCCAGCATTTT,CASSQDRSLSNQPQHF
TRBJ2-7,TRBD1,15,TRBV3-1/TRBV3-2,-,TGTGCCAGCAGCCTTGGGACAGGGGCTTCGAGCGAGCAGTACTTC,CASSLGTGASSEQYF
TRBJ2-7,TRBD2,14,TRBV5-4,-,TGTGCCAGCAGCTCCGCTTTGGGGTACGGGAGGGCCCTCTTC,CASSSALGYGRALF
TRBJ2-6,-,17,TRBV14,-,TGTGCCAGCAGCCCCCTCGAGTGGGGCGGTGGGGCCAACGTCCTGACTTTC,CASSPLEWGGGANVLTF
TRBJ2-6,-,15,TRBV7-7,once,TGTGCCAGCAGCCCGCAGGGCTCCGGGGCCAACGTCCTGACTTTC,CASSPQGSGANVLTF